This TCR beta chain was retrieved from a study of spatial heterogeneity in lung cancer. The overall study: In tumor regions, TCR transcript counts tracked strongly with a T cell module score from matched bulk RNA-seq.

One entry per CDR3 protein results from TCRdb running MiXCR on the 5' RACE reads. The sample records roughly 23,000 distinct CDR3 sequences, approximately 4.8% being singletons. Stated time point: sample taken at primary tumor resection. Without sorting, whole RNA was sequenced from tumor, nontumor lung or frozen PBMC. V was trimmed by 5 bases and J by 0 bases, leaving 18 bases between them. The CDR3 totals 17 residues. In germline, CDR1 is MNHEY, CDR2 SVGEGT. Regarding the study as a whole: Tracking of tumor mutation counts was seen in expanded intratumoral alpha and beta TCR counts.

This clonotype has a count of ten or more. Its antigen is unidentified. The chain combines TRBV6-2 or TRBV6-3 with TRBJ2-3; D perhaps matches TRBD2 (5 bases). The sequence derives from a male donor with early-stage non-small cell lung cancer. The sample in question was lung tumor tissue, obtained at surgery. The CDR3 nucleotides are TGTGCCAGCAGTCCCCAGAAGGGAGTGTTTAGCACAGATACGCAGTATTTT. Translated: CASSPQKGVFSTDTQYF.